This T cell receptor (beta chain) emerged from a study of T cells in Graves' hyperthyroidism and ophthalmopathy. Study results and caveats: Patients with ophthalmopathy were separated from those with stable hyperthyroidism by a 13 V-J model.

Absence of ophthalmopathy progression within 18 months defined stable Graves' hyperthyroidism. These patients, aged 18 to 65, had recently diagnosed hyperthyroidism lasting under 2 months. Cells are PBMCs isolated from roughly 10 ml of fresh blood. Amplified TCR beta CDR3 regions derived from RNA transcripts. The HTBI primer set drove a first-round RT-PCR of the TCR CDR3. TCRdb re-analysed the multiplex PCR reads in MiXCR, keeping a single row per CDR3 protein. The sample lists 800,000 or so distinct CDR3 sequences; 38% were seen once. In germline, CDR1 is MGHRA, CDR2 YSYEKL. The CDR3 is made up of 14 amino acids. Trimming took off 2 bases at V and 5 bases at J, with 12 bases between the two ends. About this clonotype: Antigen unknown.

The rearrangement uses TRBV4-1 and TRBJ2-5; either TRBD1 or TRBD2 may fit D (5 bases each). The sequencing input was blood. The clonotype comes from a young man with Graves' hyperthyroidism. The CDR3 protein is CASSQTGAEETQYF. The CDR3 region has the DNA TGCGCCAGCAGCCAAACCGGGGCCGAGGAGACCCAGTACTTC.